A selection of T cell receptor beta chains follows, all from one sample in a study of T cells in Graves' hyperthyroidism and ophthalmopathy. MiXCR, applied by TCRdb to the multiplex PCR reads, yields one record per CDR3 protein. The sample lists under 350,000 distinct CDR3 sequences, about 14% occurring once. Sequencing was done on a sample of blood. The source is a woman in her thirties with Graves' hyperthyroidism that later progressed to Graves' ophthalmopathy. Each CDR3 is given with its conserved first and last residue. D genes are given only for firm matches. Rows give clone size only sometimes, using once, few, many, or a class for an expanded clone.

many	-	TRBV3-1	TRBJ1-3	TGTGCCAGCAGCCCTCGGACAGTCTCTGGAAACACCATATATTTT	CASSPRTVSGNTIYF
many	TRBD2	TRBV7-9	TRBJ2-1	TGTGCCGTGGTGGATTTAGCGGGAGGGACCTACAATGAGCAGTTCTTC	CAVVDLAGGTYNEQFF
many	-	TRBV20-1	TRBJ1-2	TGCAGTGCTGACGAATTACTCTATGGCTACACCTTC	CSADELLYGYTF
few	-	TRBV5-5	TRBJ2-7	TGTGCCGGCAGCTCGGGGTTTCTTACGTCCTACGAGCAGTACTTC	CAGSSGFLTSYEQYF
few	-	TRBV30	TRBJ2-1	TGTGCCCGGAGTCCGAGAGGAAATGAGCAGTTCTTC	CARSPRGNEQFF
many	-	TRBV7-2	TRBJ1-5	TGTGCCAGCAGCTTAGCCCCGGGTCTTGAGCCCCAGCATTTT	CASSLAPGLEPQHF
-	TRBD1	TRBV19	TRBJ1-3	TGTGCCACCGGACAGGTCTCTGGAAACACCATATATTTT	CATGQVSGNTIYF
many	-	TRBV5-5	TRBJ1-2	TGTGCCAGCAGCTCCCATTGGGAGGATCATCCTGGCTACACCTTC	CASSSHWEDHPGYTF
once	-	TRBV6-1	TRBJ2-5	TGTGCCAGCACGGGAGCTGAGACCCAGTACTTC	CASTGAETQYF
many	-	TRBV6-1	TRBJ1-2	TGTGCCAGCAACCCAAGAGGACTACTTAACTATGGCTACACCTTC	CASNPRGLLNYGYTF
many	TRBD1	TRBV5-6	TRBJ1-1	TGTGCCAGCAGCTTCGGACAGGGCGCTGAAGCTTTCTTT	CASSFGQGAEAFF
-	TRBD2	TRBV9	TRBJ2-3	TGTGCCAGCAGCAGACTAGCGGGCGCAGATACGCAGTATTTT	CASSRLAGADTQYF
few	-	TRBV20-1	TRBJ2-3	TGCAGTGCCCCAGAACTAACCCACGCAACAGATACGCAGTATTTT	CSAPELTHATDTQYF
-	-	TRBV10-3	TRBJ2-2	TGTACCATCAGTGAGTCTGGGAAACCCACCGGGGAGCTGTTTTTT	CTISESGKPTGELFF
few	-	TRBV7-3	TRBJ2-2	TGTGCCAGCAGCCCCGCAGGAGAACCGGTTGGGGAGCTGTTTTTT	CASSPAGEPVGELFF
-	TRBD2	TRBV3-1	TRBJ2-3	TGTGCCAGCAGCCTGACTAGCTCCACAGATACGCAGTATTTT	CASSLTSSTDTQYF
-	TRBD2	TRBV4-3	TRBJ2-1	TGCGCCAGCAGCCAAGATGGGGACTATATCGATGAGCAGTTCTTC	CASSQDGDYIDEQFF
many	TRBD2	TRBV28	TRBJ2-7	TGTGCCAGCAGTTTACCTAGCGGGAGTAGGAACGAGCAGTACTTC	CASSLPSGSRNEQYF
-	-	TRBV2	TRBJ2-3	TGTGCCAGCAAGCGTTCCCCCTTAATAGATACGCAGTATTTT	CASKRSPLIDTQYF
-	-	TRBV9	TRBJ2-1	TGTGCCAGCAGCGTAGCTATTAGGGGTTGGGATGAGCAGTTCTTC	CASSVAIRGWDEQFF
many	TRBD2	TRBV7-2	TRBJ2-7	TGTGCCAGCAGCTTTTATAGCGGGAGCTCCTACGAGCAGTACTTC	CASSFYSGSSYEQYF
few	-	TRBV20-1	TRBJ1-1	TGCAGTGCTAAAAATTTCGGGGCTGAAGCTTTCTTT	CSAKNFGAEAFF
many	-	TRBV7-8	TRBJ2-7	TGTGCCAGCAGCCAGGACCGGCTGGGTGACTACGAGCAGTACTTC	CASSQDRLGDYEQYF
many	-	TRBV24-1	TRBJ2-2	TGTGCCACCAGTGATCCACCCAGAGACGTAACGAACACCGGGGAGCTGTTTTTT	CATSDPPRDVTNTGELFF
few	TRBD2	TRBV7-9	TRBJ2-6	TGTGCCAGCAGCCCTACTAGCGGGAGATCATCTGGGGCCAACGTCCTGACTTTC	CASSPTSGRSSGANVLTF
many	-	TRBV20-1	TRBJ2-7	TGCAGTGCTAGACCCGTGACAAGGGACTACGAGCAGTACTTC	CSARPVTRDYEQYF
many	-	TRBV28	TRBJ1-1	TGTGCCAGCAGTTCTATCGAGTGGGAGGGGAGGACTGAAGCTTTCTTT	CASSSIEWEGRTEAFF
many	TRBD2	TRBV30	TRBJ2-1	TGTGCCTGGAGTTTTAAGCGGGAGATCCATGAGCAGTTCTTC	CAWSFKREIHEQFF
many	-	TRBV29-1	TRBJ2-7	TGCAGCGGCAGAACCTCCTACGAGCAGTACTTC	CSGRTSYEQYF
many	TRBD2	TRBV5-5	TRBJ2-5	TGTGCCAGCAGCCCGAGGAGCGGGAGAGGAGAGACCCAGTACTTC	CASSPRSGRGETQYF
once	TRBD1	TRBV11-2	TRBJ2-3	TGTGCCAGCAGCTTAAGACAGGGGGCTGACTTGGATACGCAGTATTTT	CASSLRQGADLDTQYF
few	TRBD2	TRBV15	TRBJ2-1	TGTGCCACCAGCAGAGTAAGGAGCGGGAGTGATGATGAGCAGTTCTTC	CATSRVRSGSDDEQFF
many	-	TRBV29-1	TRBJ1-1	TGCAGCGTTGATGAGGAAATGAACACTGAAGCTTTCTTT	CSVDEEMNTEAFF
-	-	TRBV12-3/TRBV12-4	TRBJ2-7	TGTGCCAGCAGTTTGCTAATACTGGCGGAGCAGTACTTC	CASSLLILAEQYF
many	-	TRBV3-1	TRBJ2-7	TGTGCCAGCAGCCAAGGAGACAGCTCCTACGAGCAGTACTTC	CASSQGDSSYEQYF